This TCR beta chain was identified in a study of blood T cell repertoires in COVID-19. This clone appeared a few times. V lost 7 bases and J 0 bases, leaving 14 bases between the germline ends. CDR1 and CDR2 from the germline V gene are SNHLY and FYNNEI. CDR3 length: 15 residues. Data came from immunoSEQ multiplex PCR; TCRdb stores just in-frame clones and leaves some out. The sample lists under 150,000 clones; approximately 89% were seen once. Sequences were obtained from peripheral blood. This receptor was obtained from a human donor in a cohort sampled during active COVID-19. The J gene is TRBJ2-3, the V gene TRBV2; weak D call: TRBD1 (6 bases). This CDR3 reads CASIPRDKSTDTQYF. The CDR3 DNA sequence: TGTGCCAGCATCCCCCGGGACAAGAGCACAGATACGCAGTATTTT.